A single sample gave rise to the 14 T cell receptor beta chains below, sequenced in a study of Ad26.COV2.S vaccination and SARS-CoV-2 variants. Using immunoSEQ multiplex PCR, the repertoire was profiled, and TCRdb retains in-frame clones only, with some absent. The sample has under 150,000 clones; roughly 88% are singletons. The specimen was peripheral blood, collected after recovery from COVID-19. The receptors come from a human donor who had recovered from COVID-19.

The rearrangement uses TRBV27 and TRBJ1-2; 7 bases line up with TRBD1. The CDR3 length is 14 residues. Per germline, CDR1 MNHEY and CDR2 SMNVEV (reference sequence). J gave up 2 bases and V 3 bases, and 3 bases lay outside the gene matches. The CDR3 sequence is CASSLTGSNYGYTF. CDR3 in DNA: TGTGCCAGCAGTTTGACAGGGTCGAACTATGGCTACACCTTC.

This rearrangement joins TRBV10-3 to TRBJ2-7; 12 bases match TRBD2. This CDR3 has 15 residues. CDR1 ENHRY and CDR2 SYGVKD come from the germline V gene. J lost 5 bases, V lost 5 bases, and 7 bases had no gene match. CDR3 coding DNA: TGTGCCATCAGTTCTCCGACTAGCGGGGGTAACGAGCAGTACTTC. Translated, it gives CAISSPTSGGNEQYF.

This chain links TRBV19 with TRBJ1-3, with D possibly being TRBD1 (6 bases). CDR3 length: 14 residues. Trimming took off 6 bases at V and 4 bases at J, with 13 bases between the two ends. Germline lookup yields CDR1 LNHDA and CDR2 SQIVND (reference sequence). DNA for the CDR3: TGTGCCAGTAGCTATGCCAGGGGAGGAAACACCATATATTTT. Protein: CASSYARGGNTIYF.

The chain joins TRBV7-2 to TRBJ2-2; tentative D call: TRBD2 (6 bases). Germline V gene data show CDR1 as SGHTA and CDR2 as FQGNSA. V gave up 5 bases and J gave up 0 bases, with 19 bases separating them. The CDR3 totals 18 residues. The CDR3 region is CASSAAGTAAANTGELFF. The CDR3 coding sequence is TGTGCCAGCAGCGCCGCTGGGACTGCCGCGGCGAACACCGGGGAGCTGTTTTTT.

This chain uses TRBV7-8 with TRBJ2-1; D remains unclear. The CDR3 totals 15 residues. Germline CDR1 is SGHVS and CDR2 is FQNEAQ. Trimming removed 1 base from V and 4 bases from J, with 11 bases in between. The chain's CDR3 is CASSLGPQIYNEQFF. The CDR3 DNA reads as TGTGCCAGCAGCTTAGGACCCCAAATATACAATGAGCAGTTCTTC.

This clone appeared once. J is TRBJ2-2 and V is TRBV19, with TRBD1 matching over 7 bases. Losses at the gene ends were 9 bases for V and 3 bases for J; bases not matched to a gene: 16. CDR1 and CDR2 (germline): LNHDA, SQIVND (reference sequence). The CDR3 length is 17 residues. The CDR3 region has the DNA TGTGCCAGCCGAACGTCCCAAACAGGGGTTTACACCGGGGAGCTGTTTTTT. It is translated as CASRTSQTGVYTGELFF.

J is TRBJ2-4 and V is TRBV28; either TRBD1 or TRBD2 may supply D (5 bases each). From germline, CDR1 is MDHEN and CDR2 SYDVKM. CDR3 length equals 13 residues. Trimming removed 4 bases at V and 9 bases at J, with 13 bases between. CDR3 in DNA: TGTGCCAGCAGTTCCGGGACCACGGGCATTCAGTACTTC. Protein product: CASSSGTTGIQYF.

V is TRBV7-2 and J is TRBJ2-2, with 8 positions matching TRBD1. J was trimmed by 1 base and V by 3 bases; bases with no gene match: 1. CDR1 and CDR2 (germline): SGHTA, FQGNSA. CDR3 length: 15 residues. CDR3 in amino acids: CASSFGTGNTGELFF. DNA for the CDR3: TGTGCCAGCAGCTTTGGGACAGGGAACACCGGGGAGCTGTTTTTT.

The rearrangement joins TRBV6-5 to TRBJ1-1; D is perhaps TRBD1 (5 bases). This CDR3 has 14 amino acids. Germline assignment: CDR1 MNHEY and CDR2 SVGAGI. V was clipped by 2 bases and J by 4 bases, with 11 bases between them. DNA of the CDR3: TGTGCCAGCAGTTACAGGGGAAGGGGCACTGAAGCTTTCTTT. Translating it yields CASSYRGRGTEAFF.

This chain joins TRBV12-3 or TRBV12-4 and TRBJ2-2; D is ambiguous. Trimming stripped 5 bases from V and 7 bases from J, with 5 bases between. This CDR3 has 11 residues. CDR3 protein: CASSLFGELFF. CDR3 nucleotides: TGTGCCAGCAGTCTCTTCGGGGAGCTGTTTTTT.

V gene TRBV28 combines with J gene TRBJ1-2; no reliable D call. Per germline, CDR1 MDHEN and CDR2 SYDVKM. The CDR3 consists of 12 residues. Deletions cut 4 bases from V and 2 bases from J, with 5 bases between. The CDR3 loop reads CASSSLNYGYTF. The DNA for the CDR3 is TGTGCCAGCAGTTCTCTCAACTATGGCTACACCTTC.

This chain connects TRBV19 to TRBJ1-1, with a tentative D call TRBD1 (5 bases). The CDR3 has 14 amino acids. Trimming stripped 7 bases from V and 1 base from J, with 13 bases between. Germline CDR1 LNHDA, CDR2 SQIVND (reference sequence). CDR3 sequence: CASNSGGGNTEAFF. The CDR3 coding sequence is TGTGCCAGTAATAGTGGCGGGGGGAACACTGAAGCTTTCTTT.

The V gene is TRBV20-1, the J gene TRBJ1-2; D gene uncertain. This CDR3 is built from 11 residues. Trimming cost V 3 bases and J 7 bases, with 9 bases left between them. CDR1 and CDR2 from the germline V gene are DFQATT and SNEGSKA (reference sequence). CDR3 region: CSARGWGGYTF. In DNA, the CDR3 is TGCAGTGCTAGGGGCTGGGGTGGCTACACCTTC.

The chain is built from TRBV28 and TRBJ1-5; TRBD1 is a possible D gene (5 bases). The CDR3 loop spans 16 amino acids. V gave up 4 bases and J gave up 5 bases, with 18 bases separating them. Germline CDR1 MDHEN, CDR2 SYDVKM. The CDR3 DNA follows: TGTGCCAGCAGTTCCCAACGTGGGGCTTTACATCAGCCCCAGCATTTT. This gives the protein CASSSQRGALHQPQHF.